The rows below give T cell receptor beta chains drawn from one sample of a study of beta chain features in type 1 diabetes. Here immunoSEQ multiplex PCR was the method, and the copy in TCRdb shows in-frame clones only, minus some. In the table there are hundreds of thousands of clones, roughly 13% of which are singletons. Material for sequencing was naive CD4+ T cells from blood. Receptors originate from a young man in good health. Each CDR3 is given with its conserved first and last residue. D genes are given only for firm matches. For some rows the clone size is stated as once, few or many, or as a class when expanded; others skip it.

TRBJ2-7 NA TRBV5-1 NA TGCGCCAGCAGCTTGGCCGGGCAGGACTACGAGCAGTACTTC CASSLAGQDYEQYF
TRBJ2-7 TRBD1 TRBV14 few TGTGCCAGCAGCCGGGACAGGGGATACGAGCAGTACTTC CASSRDRGYEQYF
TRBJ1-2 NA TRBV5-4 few TGTGCCAGCAGCTTTAAAGACAGTTTCTTTGGCTACACCTTC CASSFKDSFFGYTF
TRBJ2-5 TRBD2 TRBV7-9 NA TGTGCCAGCAGCTTAACAGCGGGGGGGGCGGAGACCCAGTACTTC CASSLTAGGAETQYF
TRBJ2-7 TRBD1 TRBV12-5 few TGTGCTAGTGGTTTGGGTCCCGTCCTCGGGACAGATTACGAGCAGTACTTC CASGLGPVLGTDYEQYF
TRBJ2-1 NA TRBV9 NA TGTGCCAGCAGCGTAGTGTTGGGGGATGAGCAGTTCTTC CASSVVLGDEQFF
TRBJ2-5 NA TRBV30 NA TGTGCCTGGACTCCCGGGCCTCAAGAGACCCAGTACTTC CAWTPGPQETQYF
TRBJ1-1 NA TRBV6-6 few TGTGCCAGCAGTTACAGGGAAAGGTACGCTTTCTTT CASSYRERYAFF
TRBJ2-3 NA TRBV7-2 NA TGTGCCAGCAGTTTCGGATCTCTCACAGATACGCAGTATTTT CASSFGSLTDTQYF
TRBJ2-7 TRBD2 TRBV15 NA TGTGCCACCAGCAGAGCGCGGGGGGGCTACGAGCAGTACTTC CATSRARGGYEQYF
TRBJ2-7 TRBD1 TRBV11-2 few TGTGCCAGCAGCTTAGCACAGGGGGCATGGAGCGAGCAGTACTTC CASSLAQGAWSEQYF
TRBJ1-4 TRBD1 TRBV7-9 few TGTGCCAGCAGTCACGCGACAGGGGCCAATGAAAAACTGTTTTTT CASSHATGANEKLFF
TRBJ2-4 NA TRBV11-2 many TGTGCCAGCAGCTTAGAGGGGAAAAACATTCAGTACTTC CASSLEGKNIQYF
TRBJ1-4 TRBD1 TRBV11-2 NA TGTGCCAGCAGCTTAGAGTTTCTTCGGGACAGAGAAAAACTGTTTTTT CASSLEFLRDREKLFF
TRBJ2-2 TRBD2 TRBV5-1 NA TGCGCCAGCAGCGAGACGACTAGCGGGAGTTACGGGGAGCTGTTTTTT CASSETTSGSYGELFF
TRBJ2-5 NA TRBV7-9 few TGTGCCAGCAGCCCCTCGTTTGGATACCAAGAGACCCAGTACTTC CASSPSFGYQETQYF
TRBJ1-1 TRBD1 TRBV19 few TGTGCCACCCTGGACAGGGCCGAGAGGAACACTGAAGCTTTCTTT CATLDRAERNTEAFF
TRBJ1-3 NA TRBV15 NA TGTGCCACCAGCCGAGGACAGTTTGTCTCTGGAAACACCATATATTTT CATSRGQFVSGNTIYF
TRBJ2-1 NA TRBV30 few TGTGCCTGGAGTGTGAGGCTTACCTACAATGAGCAGTTCTTC CAWSVRLTYNEQFF
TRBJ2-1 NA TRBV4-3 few TGCGCCAGCAGCCAAGGACTTAGTGAGCAGTTCTTC CASSQGLSEQFF
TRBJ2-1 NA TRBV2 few TGTGCCAGCAGGATCGGGCCCGACAATGAGCAGTTCTTC CASRIGPDNEQFF
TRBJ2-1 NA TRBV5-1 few TGCGCCAGCAGCGCCGACCGCGCCGGGGGCTTCTTC CASSADRAGGFF
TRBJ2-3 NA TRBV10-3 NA TGTGCCATCAGTGAGCAAGCGAGCGCAAAGAATTTT CAISEQASAKNF
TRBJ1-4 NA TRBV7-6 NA TGTGCCAGCAGCTTATATATGGCGGAGGAACTGTTTTTT CASSLYMAEELFF
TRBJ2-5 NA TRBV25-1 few TGTGCCAGCAGTGAATACAATGAAGAGACCCAGTACTTC CASSEYNEETQYF
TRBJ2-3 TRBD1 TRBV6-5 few TGTGCCAGCGGGACAGGGGCAGATACGCAGTATTTT CASGTGADTQYF
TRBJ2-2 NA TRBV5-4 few TGTGCCAGCAGCTACCGGCCACTCGGGGCTAACGGGGAGCTGTTTTTT CASSYRPLGANGELFF
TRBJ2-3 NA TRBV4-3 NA TGCGCCAGCAGCCAAGATATAGGGAGACCCACAGATACGCAGTATTTT CASSQDIGRPTDTQYF
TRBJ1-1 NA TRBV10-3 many TGTGCCACAGGGGTTTCGGGGAACACTGAAGCTTTCTTT CATGVSGNTEAFF
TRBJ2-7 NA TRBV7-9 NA TGTGCCAGCAGCTCCTACTACGAGCAGTGCTTC CASSSYYEQCF
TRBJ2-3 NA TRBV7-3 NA TGTGCCAGCAGCTTATATGTGGATGGTACGCAGTATTTT CASSLYVDGTQYF
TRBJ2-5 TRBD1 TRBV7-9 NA TGTGCCAGCAGCGGCAGGGACAGGGCAATTGGAGAGACCCAGTACTTC CASSGRDRAIGETQYF
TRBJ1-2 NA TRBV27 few TGTGCCAGCTCGTCTAGGGGTCGGGGCTACACCTTC CASSSRGRGYTF
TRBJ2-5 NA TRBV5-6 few TGTGCCAGCAGCTTGGGACGAGGCAGGAAGACCCAGTACTTC CASSLGRGRKTQYF
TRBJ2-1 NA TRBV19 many TGTGCCAGTAGTATCTACAATGAGCAGTTCTTC CASSIYNEQFF
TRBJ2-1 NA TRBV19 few TGTGCCAGTAGCGCCAGGGCGGATGAGCAGTTCTTC CASSARADEQFF
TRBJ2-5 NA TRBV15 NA TGTGCCACCAGCAGGGCCGGACAGAACCAGTACTTC CATSRAGQNQYF
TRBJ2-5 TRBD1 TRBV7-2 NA TGTGCCAGCAGCACAACGTGGGGACAGCAAGAGACCCAGTACTTC CASSTTWGQQETQYF
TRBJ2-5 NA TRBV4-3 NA TGCGCCAGCAGCCAAGCGGGAGAGGAGACCCAGTACTTC CASSQAGEETQYF
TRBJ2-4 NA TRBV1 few TGCACCAGCAGCCAAGTCCTGGGACTAGGGGCCTCACTAGCCAAAAACATTCAGTACTTC CTSSQVLGLGASLAKNIQYF
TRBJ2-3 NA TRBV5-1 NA TGCGCCAGCAGCTTGGTTTCTAGCACAGATACGCAGTATTTT CASSLVSSTDTQYF
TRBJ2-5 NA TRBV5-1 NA TGCGCCAGCAGCTTGGGTGGAGAAGAGACCCAGTACTTC CASSLGGEETQYF